This T cell receptor (beta chain) was captured by sequencing in a study of T-cell reconstitution after alpha-beta-depleted transplantation in children. The study's findings and limits: Several hundred expanded graft clones reportedly gave rise to the alpha-beta T cells present about two months after transplant.

TCRbeta library preparation incorporated unique molecular identifiers. Using its own MiXCR run on the PCR reads, TCRdb lists one record per CDR3 protein. The sample has about 460,000 distinct CDR3 sequences; roughly 10% are singletons. Germline assignment: CDR1 LNHDA and CDR2 SQIVND (reference sequence). After removal of 5 bases from V and 6 bases from J, the junction contained 10 bases not matched to a gene. The CDR3 totals 15 residues. In regard to this clonotype: Its antigen is as yet unknown.

This TCR came from a child aged 2 to 15 with inherited bone marrow failure, due to receive a stem cell transplant. Sequenced material: PBMCs, taken before TCRalphabeta/CD19-depleted stem cell transplant. V gene TRBV19 combines with J gene TRBJ2-1; 7 bases are shared with TRBD2. CDR3 residues: CASSLPGREINEQFF. The DNA for the CDR3 is TGTGCCAGTAGTCTTCCGGGGCGGGAGATCAATGAGCAGTTCTTC.